These 8 T cell receptor beta chains came from one sample sequenced in a study of human T cells and chemical hapten exposure. Time point described: patch test 3, about 24 weeks after DPC sensitization. Treatment: therapeutic diphenylcyclopropenone sensitization with weekly scalp DPC. TCRdb re-called the RACE reads with MiXCR, one entry per CDR3 protein. The profile covers 190,000 or so distinct CDR3 sequences, with under 25% appearing a single time and approximately 2.5% taken by the ten largest. This specimen consisted of whole blood, obtained in connection with sensitization to the hapten diphenylcyclopropenone (DPC). These receptors were obtained from a woman aged 40 to 55 with alopecia areata. Some clones in this sample may be carry-over from other donors' samples.

This chain connects TRBV20-1 to TRBJ2-3; 13 positions agree with TRBD2. The ends lost 1 base at V and 5 bases at J; junction bases unmatched: 6. CDR1 DFQATT and CDR2 SNEGSKA come from the germline V gene (reference sequence). This CDR3 contains 16 residues. The CDR3 region is CSARGLAGGGGDTQYF. In nucleotides, the CDR3 is TGCAGTGCTAGAGGACTAGCGGGAGGCGGGGGAGATACGCAGTATTTT.

Only a few counts were recorded for this clonotype. V usage is TRBV7-2 and J usage is TRBJ2-1, with unresolved D. Looked up from germline, CDR1 is SGHTA and CDR2 is FQGNSA. V was clipped by 2 bases and J by 7 bases, with 21 bases between them. This CDR3 has 17 residues. The CDR3 is CASSLRFAALQWNEQFF. In DNA, the CDR3 is TGTGCCAGCAGCTTAAGATTCGCGGCCTTACAGTGGAATGAGCAGTTCTTC.

The sample holds a few counts of this clonotype. The DNA for the CDR3 is TGTGCCAGCACCCCGAGACAGGCGAGAGGAGAAAATGAAAAACTGTTTTTT. This encodes CASTPRQARGENEKLFF. The rearrangement uses TRBV28 and TRBJ1-4; D is possibly TRBD1 (6 bases). Germline CDR1 and CDR2: MDHEN and SYDVKM. Trimming removed 7 bases at V and 5 bases at J, with 23 bases between. The CDR3 runs 17 residues.

This clonotype was seen more than once but under ten times. V usage is TRBV4-2 and J usage is TRBJ2-7; 9 bases map to TRBD1. The CDR3 sequence is 16 residues long. Germline V gene data show CDR1 as LGHNA and CDR2 as YNFKEQ. V lost 4 bases to trimming and J lost 5 bases; unmatched junction nucleotides: 12. Here the CDR3 reads CASSPEPGQGGNEQYF. DNA of the CDR3: TGTGCCAGCAGCCCTGAACCGGGACAGGGAGGGAACGAGCAGTACTTC.

Comments on this clonotype: The CDR3 ends on some other residue instead of the conserved phenylalanine or tryptophan, so this is likely a read error. The chain links TRBV6-2 or TRBV6-3 to TRBJ2-2; 8 bases fit TRBD1. CDR1 MNHEY and CDR2 SVGEGT come from the germline V gene. The CDR3 is 15 amino acids. V was pared by 6 bases and J by 5 bases, with 8 bases of the junction left unmatched. This CDR3 is CASRAEDRETGELFS. CDR3 sequence (DNA): TGTGCCAGCAGGGCTGAGGACAGGGAGACCGGGGAGCTGTTTTCT.

In this sample, this clonotype turned up a few times. The genes are TRBV29-1 and TRBJ2-7, with 10 bases fitting TRBD2. V dropped 8 bases and J dropped 0; count of bases not matched to a gene: 10. Per germline, CDR1 SQVTM and CDR2 ANQGSEA. This CDR3 has 15 residues. Here the CDR3 reads CSTRVGTSDSYEQYF. In nucleotides, the CDR3 is TGCAGCACCCGAGTAGGGACTAGCGACTCCTACGAGCAGTACTTC.

In its sample, this clonotype was seen a few times. The chain recombines TRBV4-1 with TRBJ1-6; tentative D call: TRBD1 (5 bases). The germline V and J ends were trimmed by 0 bases and 12 bases, with 18 bases remaining between them. The CDR3 has 16 amino acids. Germline CDR1 MGHRA, CDR2 YSYEKL. The CDR3 here is CASSQEYATQVKPLHF. The CDR3 DNA is TGCGCCAGCAGCCAAGAATACGCTACACAGGTCAAACCCCTCCACTTT.

The chain is built from TRBV20-1 and TRBJ2-2; TRBD2 agrees at 8 bases. The CDR3 sequence is 14 residues long. V lost 3 bases, J lost 0 bases, and 0 bases stayed unmatched. The germline gives CDR1 DFQATT, CDR2 SNEGSKA (reference sequence). CDR3 amino acids: CSASGRANTGELFF. As DNA, the CDR3 is TGCAGTGCTAGCGGGAGGGCGAACACCGGGGAGCTGTTTTTT.